Below, 6 T cell receptor beta chains from the same sample are listed, as sequenced in a study of CD8 T cells in ankylosing spondylitis. The study's findings and limits: Typical of ankylosing spondylitis blood, it appeared, was a TCR beta motif of eight highly homologous variants.

These receptors have no known antigen. From the 5' RACE reads, TCRdb called clonotypes with MiXCR, one entry per CDR3 protein. The sample gives 200,000 to 250,000 distinct CDR3 sequences, about 16% of which show up once; approximately 46% is in the top ten. The sequenced sample consisted of blood, either unsorted or a sorted T cell fraction (not recorded which). These receptor sequences come from a male donor with ankylosing spondylitis.

The rearrangement joins TRBV29-1 to TRBJ2-7, with D possibly matching TRBD1 (5 bases). CDR1 SQVTM and CDR2 ANQGSEA come from the germline V gene. This CDR3 region has 12 residues. V lost 4 bases, J lost 5 bases, and 12 bases lay in between. CDR3 sequence reads: CSVGQFDHEQYF. CDR3 sequence (DNA): TGCAGCGTTGGACAGTTCGACCACGAGCAGTACTTC.

The chain is built from TRBV7-9 and TRBJ2-7, with TRBD1 as a possible D gene (6 bases). Between the trimmed V and J ends, which lost 4 bases and 0 bases, there was a span of 16 bases. This CDR3 is 16 amino acids long. Germline V gives CDR1 SEHNR, CDR2 FQNEAQ (reference sequence). CDR3 sequence: CASSSHMGHHSYEQYF. The DNA for the CDR3 is TGTGCCAGCAGCTCCCATATGGGACACCACTCCTACGAGCAGTACTTC.

This chain uses TRBV5-1 with TRBJ1-4; D unclear. V was clipped by 3 bases and J by 0 bases, with 15 bases between them. The CDR3 covers 17 residues. Germline-derived CDR1 and CDR2 are SGHRS and YFSETQ. CDR3 protein: CASSSGVGGATNEKLFF. DNA for the CDR3: TGCGCCAGCAGCTCCGGCGTGGGCGGGGCAACTAATGAAAAACTGTTTTTT.

The V and J genes are TRBV4-1 and TRBJ2-3, with D possibly being TRBD2 (5 bases). V lost 4 bases and J 1 base, leaving 12 bases between the germline ends. The CDR3 extends over 15 amino acids. Germline V gives CDR1 MGHRA, CDR2 YSYEKL. The CDR3 DNA follows: TGCGCCAGCAGCCTGACCTTCGGGGGCACAGATACGCAGTATTTT. Translating gives CASSLTFGGTDTQYF.

The chain has TRBV9 and TRBJ2-1; 11 bases agree with TRBD2. The germline V gene has CDR1 SGDLS and CDR2 YYNGEE. This CDR3 comprises 16 residues. V shed 3 bases and J 3 bases; nucleotides not matched to a gene: 5. CDR3 amino acids: CASSEGLAENYNEQFF. CDR3 nucleotide sequence: TGTGCCAGCAGCGAGGGACTAGCGGAAAACTACAATGAGCAGTTCTTC.

This clonotype was picked up a small number of times. This chain uses TRBV7-9 with TRBJ2-5; TRBD1 matches at 9 bases. Germline V gene data show CDR1 as SEHNR and CDR2 as FQNEAQ (reference sequence). The CDR3 is 16 residues long. Unmatched junction bases numbered 14, after V lost 7 bases and J lost 5 bases. The CDR3 is CASIKDRGLNEETQYF. The CDR3 nucleotides read TGTGCCAGCATCAAGGACAGGGGACTGAACGAGGAGACCCAGTACTTC. Full variable domain (remainder filled in from reference TRBV7-9 and TRBJ2-5): DTGVSQNPRHKITKRGQNVTFRCDPISEHNRLYWYRQTLGQGPEFLTYFQNEAQLEKSRLLSDRFSAERPKGSFSTLEIQRTEQGDSAMYLCASIKDRGLNEETQYFGPGTRLLVL.